The entry below describes one TCR beta chain. No antigen is known for it. Healthy Finnish infants undergoing corrective surgery for congenital heart defects were used as donors. Only four of the eight donors provided an approximately 0.5-1 mL blood sample. Blood DNA came from all available leukocytes, not a fixed cell number. The data originate from a study of human thymus T cells. Study-level points and caveats: V and J gene usage appeared biased in thymic and blood repertoires.

The V end lost 6 bases, the J end lost 4 bases, and 10 bases lay between the germline ends. This CDR3 has 13 residues. Looked up from germline, CDR1 is MNHEY and CDR2 is SVGAGI. This table comes from immunoSEQ multiplex PCR, and its TCRdb copy is limited to in-frame clones, with some not included. Of about 46,000 clones listed, approximately 95% were seen once; the top ten hold over 0.15%. Specimen: blood. This sequence was found in a girl under three years old with a congenital heart defect but otherwise immunologically healthy. This rearrangement joins TRBV6-5 to TRBJ2-1; a possible D gene is TRBD1 (6 bases). CDR3 amino acids: CASRWDNYNEQFF. The CDR3, as DNA: TGTGCCAGCAGATGGGACAATTACAATGAGCAGTTCTTC.